The sample holds a few counts of the clone carrying this TCR beta chain. Its target is unknown. This CDR3 has 14 residues. CDR1 and CDR2 (germline): SGHRS, YFSETQ. V shed 6 bases and J shed 8 bases, with 20 bases lying between them. cDNA synthesis used the whole RNA isolate, giving expressed TCRB sequences. Here immunoSEQ multiplex PCR was the method, and the copy in TCRdb shows in-frame clones only, minus some. There are roughly 250,000 clones in the sample; 20% occur only once, and around 0.03% lies in the top ten. The data were taken from a study of beta chain features in type 1 diabetes. Findings and limits, study-wide: TCRB CDR3s were moderately but significantly shorter in Type 1 diabetes patients in all four CD4+ subsets.

This TCR came from a woman in her thirties or forties with type 1 diabetes. This chain links TRBV5-1 with TRBJ1-2; D is unclear. The sample comprised naive CD4+ T cells from blood. CDR3 sequence: CASKGRHLLEGYTF. The DNA for the CDR3 is TGCGCCAGCAAAGGGAGACACCTCCTCGAGGGCTACACCTTC.